The 3 T cell receptor beta chains in this list originate from one sample, sequenced in a study of blood T cell repertoires in COVID-19. Produced via immunoSEQ multiplex PCR; TCRdb's table is partial and in-frame only. The data hold more than 85,000 clones, with roughly 92% observed a single time. The specimen was peripheral blood. These receptors all stem from a man in his 70s with acute or convalescent COVID-19.

J is TRBJ1-4 and V is TRBV25-1, with TRBD1 matching 7 bases. The junction had 8 bases not matched to a gene; V was cut back by 11 bases and J by 8 bases. Germline-derived CDR1 and CDR2 are MGHDK and SYGVNS. The CDR3 spans 12 residues. The CDR3 DNA reads as TGTGCCTCCAGGGGGGTAGGGGAAAAACTGTTTTTT. This translates into CASRGVGEKLFF.

DNA of the CDR3: TGTGCCAGCAGTTACTCGGCCAGGGACTATGGCTACACCTTC. Protein: CASSYSARDYGYTF. V and J are TRBV6-5 and TRBJ1-2, with a possible D match to TRBD1 (5 bases). The germline V and J ends were trimmed by 0 bases and 3 bases, with 8 bases remaining between them. CDR1 MNHEY and CDR2 SVGAGI come from the germline V gene. The CDR3 length is 14 residues.

The chain couples TRBV30 to TRBJ1-2, with unresolved D. The CDR3 is made up of 11 amino acids. Germline CDR1 reads GTSNPN; CDR2 reads SVGIG (reference sequence). Trimming cost V 1 base and J 6 bases, with 6 bases left between them. In nucleotides, the CDR3 is TGTGCCTGGAGTGGCGGGGATGGCTACACCTTC. Amino acid sequence: CAWSGGDGYTF.